The clone carrying this TCR beta chain was observed at least ten times. What it recognizes is unknown. The data originate from a study of regulatory T cells in long-lasting Graves disease. In the study overall: Those with persistent Graves' disease had received antithyroid drugs for over 5 years with positive TSH receptor antibodies. Study-wide results and caveats: Patients whose Graves' disease persisted exhibited lower TCR diversity than those newly diagnosed.

Construction of TCR beta libraries relied on iRepertoire HTBI primers and on Arm-PCR targeting CDR3 regions. TCRdb itself ran the multiplex PCR reads through MiXCR, one entry per CDR3 protein. In the table there are hundreds of thousands of distinct CDR3 sequences, approximately 22% of which are singletons. The CDR3 sequence is 16 residues long. Germline V gene sequence: CDR1 SGHRS, CDR2 YFSETQ. V lost 0 bases, J lost 0 bases, and 9 bases lay in between. The sample's time point: persistent/refractory GD, antithyroid drugs over 5 years with positive TRAb. The TCR library used RNA extracted from PBMCs. EDTA tubes were used for drawing around 9 milliliters of peripheral blood.

This chain joins TRBV5-1 and TRBJ1-4; a weak D match, TRBD1 (5 bases). The sequencing here drew on peripheral blood mononuclear cells (PBMCs), taken when the disease was refractory, from a patient treated with antithyroid drugs. The sequence was collected from a female donor with Graves disease. CDR3 loop: CASSLGQIATNEKLFF. The CDR3 nucleotides are TGCGCCAGCAGCTTGGGACAGATTGCAACTAATGAAAAACTGTTTTTT. Full variable domain (remainder filled in from reference TRBV5-1 and TRBJ1-4): KAGVTQTPRYLIKTRGQQVTLSCSPISGHRSVSWYQQTPGQGLQFLFEYFSETQRNKGNFPGRFSGRQFSNSRSEMNVSTLELGDSALYLCASSLGQIATNEKLFFGSGTQLSVL.